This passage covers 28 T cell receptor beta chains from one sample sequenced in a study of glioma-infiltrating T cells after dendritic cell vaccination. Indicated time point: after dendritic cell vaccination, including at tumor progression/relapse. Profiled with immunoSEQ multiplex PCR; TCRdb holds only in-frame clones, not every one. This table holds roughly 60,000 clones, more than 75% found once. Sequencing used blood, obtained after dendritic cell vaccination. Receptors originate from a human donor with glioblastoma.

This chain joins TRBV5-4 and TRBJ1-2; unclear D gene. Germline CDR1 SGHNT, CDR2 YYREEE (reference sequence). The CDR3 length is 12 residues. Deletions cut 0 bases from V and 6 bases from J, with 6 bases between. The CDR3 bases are TGTGCCAGCAGCTTGGCACGGGATGGCTACACCTTC. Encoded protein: CASSLARDGYTF.

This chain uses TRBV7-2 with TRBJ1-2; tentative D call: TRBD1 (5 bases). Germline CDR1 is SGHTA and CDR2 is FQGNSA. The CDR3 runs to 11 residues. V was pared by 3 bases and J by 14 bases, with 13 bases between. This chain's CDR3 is CASSLGGRWTF. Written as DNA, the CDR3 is TGTGCCAGCAGCTTGGGGGGAAGGTGGACCTTC. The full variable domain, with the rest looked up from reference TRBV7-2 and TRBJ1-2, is GAGVSQSPSNKVTEKGKDVELRCDPISGHTALYWYRQSLGQGLEFLIYFQGNSAPDKSGLPSDRFSAERTGGSVSTLTIQRTQQEDSAVYLCASSLGGRWTFGSGTRLTVV.

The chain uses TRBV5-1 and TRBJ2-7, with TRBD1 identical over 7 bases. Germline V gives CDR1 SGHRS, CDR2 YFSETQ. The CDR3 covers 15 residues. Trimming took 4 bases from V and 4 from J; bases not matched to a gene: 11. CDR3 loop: CASSLDPGQIYEQYF. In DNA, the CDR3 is TGCGCCAGCAGCCTGGACCCGGGACAGATATACGAGCAGTACTTC.

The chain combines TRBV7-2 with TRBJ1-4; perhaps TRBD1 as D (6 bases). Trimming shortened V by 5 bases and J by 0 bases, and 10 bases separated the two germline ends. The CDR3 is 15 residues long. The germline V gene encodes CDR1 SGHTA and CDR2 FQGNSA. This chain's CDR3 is CASSLGQTTNEKLFF. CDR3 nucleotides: TGTGCCAGCAGCCTTGGACAGACAACTAATGAAAAACTGTTTTTT.

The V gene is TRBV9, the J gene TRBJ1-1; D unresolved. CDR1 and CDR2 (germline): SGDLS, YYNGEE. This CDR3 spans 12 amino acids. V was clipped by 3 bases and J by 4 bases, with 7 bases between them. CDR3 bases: TGTGCCAGCAGCGGTCTTAGCACTGAAGCTTTCTTT. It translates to CASSGLSTEAFF.

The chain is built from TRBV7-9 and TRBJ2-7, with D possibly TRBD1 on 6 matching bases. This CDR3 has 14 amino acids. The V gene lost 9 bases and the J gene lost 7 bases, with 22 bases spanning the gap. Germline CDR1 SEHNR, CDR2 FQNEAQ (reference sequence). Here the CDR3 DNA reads TGTGCCAGTGCTCAGGGGACCCCCCCCGGGGAGCAGTACTTC. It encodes CASAQGTPPGEQYF.

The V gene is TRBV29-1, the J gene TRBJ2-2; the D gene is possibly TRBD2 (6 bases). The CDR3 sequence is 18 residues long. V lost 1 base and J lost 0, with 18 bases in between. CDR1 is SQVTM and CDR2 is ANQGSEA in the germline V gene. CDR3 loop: CSVEGLRRGIANTGELFF. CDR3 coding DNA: TGCAGCGTTGAAGGCCTAAGGAGGGGTATCGCGAACACCGGGGAGCTGTTTTTT.

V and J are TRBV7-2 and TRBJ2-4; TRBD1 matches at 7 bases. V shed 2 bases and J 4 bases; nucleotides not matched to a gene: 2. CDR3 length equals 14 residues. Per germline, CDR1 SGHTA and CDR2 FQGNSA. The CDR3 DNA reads TGTGCCAGCAGCTTAACGGACAGGAAAAACATTCAGTACTTC. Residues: CASSLTDRKNIQYF.

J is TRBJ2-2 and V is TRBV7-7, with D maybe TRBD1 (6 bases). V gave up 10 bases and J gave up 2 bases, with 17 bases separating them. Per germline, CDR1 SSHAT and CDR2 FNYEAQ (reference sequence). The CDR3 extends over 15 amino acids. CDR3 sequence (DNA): TGTGCCACCTCCCCCGGGACACAAAACACCGGGGAGCTGTTTTTT. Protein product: CATSPGTQNTGELFF.

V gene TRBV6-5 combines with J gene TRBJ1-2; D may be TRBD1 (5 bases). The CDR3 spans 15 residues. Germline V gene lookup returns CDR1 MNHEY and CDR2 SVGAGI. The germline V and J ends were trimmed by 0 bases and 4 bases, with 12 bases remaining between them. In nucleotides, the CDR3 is TGTGCCAGCAGTTACTCGGGGGTCGGGAGCTATGGCTACACCTTC. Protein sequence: CASSYSGVGSYGYTF.

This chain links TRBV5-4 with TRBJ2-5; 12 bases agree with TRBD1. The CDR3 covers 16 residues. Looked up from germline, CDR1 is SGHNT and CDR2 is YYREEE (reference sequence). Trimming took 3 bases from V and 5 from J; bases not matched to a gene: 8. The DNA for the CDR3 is TGTGCCAGCAGCTCGGAGGGGACAGGGGGCTATGAGACCCAGTACTTC. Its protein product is CASSSEGTGGYETQYF.

In nucleotides, the CDR3 is TGTGCCAGCAGCCCAATCCATAGCTCCTATAATTCACCCCTCCACTTT. Translating gives CASSPIHSSYNSPLHF. The chain joins TRBV7-2 to TRBJ1-6; D not resolved. Germline loops: CDR1 SGHTA, CDR2 FQGNSA. This CDR3 region has 16 residues. V was clipped by 5 bases and J by 0 bases, with 11 bases between them.

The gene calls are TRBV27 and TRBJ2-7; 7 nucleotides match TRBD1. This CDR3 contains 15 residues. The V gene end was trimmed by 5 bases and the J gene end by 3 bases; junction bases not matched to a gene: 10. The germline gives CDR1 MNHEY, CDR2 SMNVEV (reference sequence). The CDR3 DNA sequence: TGTGCCAGCAGTGGCCTCAGGGGGTCGTACTACGAGCAGTACTTC. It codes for CASSGLRGSYYEQYF.

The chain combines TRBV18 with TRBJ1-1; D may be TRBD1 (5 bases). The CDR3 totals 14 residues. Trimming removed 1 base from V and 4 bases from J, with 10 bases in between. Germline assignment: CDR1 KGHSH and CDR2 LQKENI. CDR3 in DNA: TGTGCCAGCTCACCACGGGGGGTCGGCACTGAAGCTTTCTTT. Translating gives CASSPRGVGTEAFF.

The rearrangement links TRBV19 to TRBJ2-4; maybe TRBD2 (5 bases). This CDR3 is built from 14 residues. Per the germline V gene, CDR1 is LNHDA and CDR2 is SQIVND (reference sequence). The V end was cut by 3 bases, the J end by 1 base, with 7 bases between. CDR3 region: CASSISGAKNIQYF. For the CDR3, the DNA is TGTGCCAGTAGTATCTCGGGGGCCAAAAACATTCAGTACTTC.

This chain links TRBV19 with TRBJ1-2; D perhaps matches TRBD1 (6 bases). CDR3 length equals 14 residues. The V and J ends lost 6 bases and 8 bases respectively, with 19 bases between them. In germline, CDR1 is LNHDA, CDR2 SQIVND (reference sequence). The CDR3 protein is CASSNPDSKWGYTF. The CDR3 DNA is TGTGCCAGTAGCAACCCGGACAGCAAATGGGGCTACACCTTC.

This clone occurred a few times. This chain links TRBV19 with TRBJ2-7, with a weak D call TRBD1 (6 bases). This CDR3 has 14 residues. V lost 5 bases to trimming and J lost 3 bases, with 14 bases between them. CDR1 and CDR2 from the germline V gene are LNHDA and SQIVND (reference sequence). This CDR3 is CASSPDRRSYEQYF. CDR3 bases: TGTGCCAGTAGTCCCGACAGGCGTAGCTACGAGCAGTACTTC.

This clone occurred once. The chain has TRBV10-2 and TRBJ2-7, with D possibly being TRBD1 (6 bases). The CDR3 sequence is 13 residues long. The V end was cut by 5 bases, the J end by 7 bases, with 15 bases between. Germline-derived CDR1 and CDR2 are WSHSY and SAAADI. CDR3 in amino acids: CASSSGTREEQYF. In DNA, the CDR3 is TGCGCCAGCAGTTCCGGGACAAGGGAGGAGCAGTACTTC.

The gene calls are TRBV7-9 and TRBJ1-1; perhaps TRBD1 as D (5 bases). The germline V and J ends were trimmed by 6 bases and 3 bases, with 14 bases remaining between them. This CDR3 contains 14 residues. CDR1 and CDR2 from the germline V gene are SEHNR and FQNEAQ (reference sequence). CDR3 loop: CASSSGRGYTEAFF. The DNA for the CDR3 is TGTGCCAGCAGTTCCGGGCGGGGGTACACTGAAGCTTTCTTT.

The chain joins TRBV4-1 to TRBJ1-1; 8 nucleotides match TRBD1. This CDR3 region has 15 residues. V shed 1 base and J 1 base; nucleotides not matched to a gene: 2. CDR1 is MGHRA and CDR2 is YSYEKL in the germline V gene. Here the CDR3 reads CASSQAGTGNTEAFF. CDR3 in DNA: TGCGCCAGCAGCCAAGCCGGGACAGGGAACACTGAAGCTTTCTTT.

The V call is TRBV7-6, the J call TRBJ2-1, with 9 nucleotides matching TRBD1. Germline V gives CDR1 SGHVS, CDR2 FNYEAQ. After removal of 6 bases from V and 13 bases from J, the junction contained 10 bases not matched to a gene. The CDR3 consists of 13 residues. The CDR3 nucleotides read TGTGCCAGCAGTTGGGAAGACAGGGGGGAACAGTTCTTC. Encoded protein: CASSWEDRGEQFF. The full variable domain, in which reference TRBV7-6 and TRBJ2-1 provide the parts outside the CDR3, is GAGVSQSPRYKVTKRGQDVALRCDPISGHVSLYWYRQALGQGPEFLTYFNYEAQQDKSGLPNDRFSAERPEGSISTLTIQRTEQRDSAMYRCASSWEDRGEQFFGPGTRLTVL.

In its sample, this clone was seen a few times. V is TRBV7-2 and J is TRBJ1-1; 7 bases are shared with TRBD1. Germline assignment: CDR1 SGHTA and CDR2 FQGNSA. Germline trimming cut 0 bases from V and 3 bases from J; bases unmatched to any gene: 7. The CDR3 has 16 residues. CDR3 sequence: CASSLARQGRDTEAFF. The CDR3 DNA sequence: TGTGCCAGCAGCTTAGCCCGACAGGGCCGGGACACTGAAGCTTTCTTT.

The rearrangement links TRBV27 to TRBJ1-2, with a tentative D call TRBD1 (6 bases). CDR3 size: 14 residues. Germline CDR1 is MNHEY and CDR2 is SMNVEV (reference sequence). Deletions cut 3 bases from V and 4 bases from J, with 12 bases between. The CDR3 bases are TGTGCCAGCAGTTTCCAGGGGACGGGCTATGGCTACACCTTC. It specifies CASSFQGTGYGYTF.

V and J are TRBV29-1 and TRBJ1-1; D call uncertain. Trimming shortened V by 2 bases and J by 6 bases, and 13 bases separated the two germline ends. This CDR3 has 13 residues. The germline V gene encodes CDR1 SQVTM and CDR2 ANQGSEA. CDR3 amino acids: CSVENLGSAEAFF. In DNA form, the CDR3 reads TGCAGCGTTGAAAACTTGGGGAGTGCTGAAGCTTTCTTT.

CDR3 nucleotides: TGTGCCAGCAGCTTAGCGGACAGGGGGCAAGAGCAGTACTTC. Translating it yields CASSLADRGQEQYF. V is TRBV7-9 and J is TRBJ2-7; 11 nucleotides match TRBD1. The CDR3 covers 14 residues. Trimming removed 0 bases from V and 7 bases from J; junction bases left unmatched: 2. Germline loops: CDR1 SEHNR, CDR2 FQNEAQ (reference sequence).

The CDR3 protein is CASSPADLNTEAFF. The DNA for the CDR3 is TGTGCCAGCAGCCCCGCGGACTTGAACACTGAAGCTTTCTTT. The gene calls are TRBV6-5 and TRBJ1-1, with D uncertain. The germline V gene has CDR1 MNHEY and CDR2 SVGAGI. This CDR3 is 14 amino acids long. V lost 6 bases and J lost 0, with 11 bases in between.

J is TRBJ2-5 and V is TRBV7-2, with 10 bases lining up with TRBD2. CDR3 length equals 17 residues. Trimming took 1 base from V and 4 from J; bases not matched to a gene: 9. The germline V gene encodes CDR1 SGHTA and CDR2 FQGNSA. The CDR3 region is CASSLGLIAGGSETQYF. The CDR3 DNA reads TGTGCCAGCAGCTTAGGGTTGATAGCGGGGGGTTCAGAGACCCAGTACTTC.

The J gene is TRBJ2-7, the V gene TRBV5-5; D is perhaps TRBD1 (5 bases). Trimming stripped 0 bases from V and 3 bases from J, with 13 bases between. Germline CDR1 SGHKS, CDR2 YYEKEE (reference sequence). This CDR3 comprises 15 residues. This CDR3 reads CASSLATGQFYEQYF. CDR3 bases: TGTGCCAGCAGCTTGGCCACAGGCCAATTCTACGAGCAGTACTTC.